This is a list of T cell receptor beta chains from one sample in a study of blood T cell repertoires in COVID-19. TCRdb's copy holds only in-frame clones and misses some; the assay was immunoSEQ multiplex PCR. The data contain approximately 200,000 clones, around 90% of them singletons. Sequencing used peripheral blood. These receptors all come from a man between 18 and 35 years old with active or convalescent COVID-19. CDR3s include the opening cysteine and the closing phenylalanine or tryptophan. The D gene is left open where the match is weak.

>TRBD2|TRBV5-1|TRBJ2-7
CASSFGLAGHYEQYF
>TRBD2|TRBV18|TRBJ2-2
CASSPVTLAGGPAGELFF
>.|TRBV7-2|TRBJ2-7
CASSLAAQAYEQYF
>TRBD1|TRBV2|TRBJ2-7
CASSGMLGQFFPLGYEQYF
>.|TRBV20-1|TRBJ2-5
CSVRAVETQYF
>TRBD1|TRBV28|TRBJ1-2
CASSRTGGNYGYTF
>.|TRBV4-3|TRBJ2-3
CASSQDRAGRPDTQYF
>TRBD1|TRBV27|TRBJ1-1
CASSHRGGLEAFF
>.|TRBV19|TRBJ1-4
CATSAGLHEKLFF
>.|TRBV4-3|TRBJ2-2
CASSLARGSDKAGELFF
>.|TRBV7-2|TRBJ2-1
CASSLVPSNVNEQFF
>.|TRBV27|TRBJ1-6
CASSSFRASGRRGSPLHF
>TRBD1|TRBV5-1|TRBJ1-1
CASSLATGPNTEAFF
>.|TRBV28|TRBJ1-2
CASSFDSGNYGYTF
>.|TRBV27|TRBJ2-3
CASSPLSGWGTDTQYF
>.|TRBV10-1|TRBJ2-7
CASKRGFRGAGYEQYF
>TRBD1|TRBV7-3|TRBJ2-2
CASSFNRGTGELFF
>TRBD2|TRBV5-4|TRBJ2-7
CASSSDPGGVVDEQYF
>.|TRBV28|TRBJ2-3
CASSLGGDTQYF
>.|TRBV4-2|TRBJ1-5
CASSQVSVPGGENQPQHF
>TRBD2|TRBV28|TRBJ2-5
CASSLLAGALQETQYF
>.|TRBV18|TRBJ1-4
CASSPALLGDEKLFF
>TRBD1|TRBV6-5|TRBJ1-5
CASTSGGSPNQPQHF
>.|TRBV6-5|TRBJ2-7
CASSYWGDKRYEQYF
>TRBD1|TRBV2|TRBJ1-1
CASRSGQGTEAFF
>TRBD2|TRBV27|TRBJ2-5
CASSSGLAGVSETQYF
>TRBD2|TRBV7-2|TRBJ2-3
CASSLAAGASDTQYF
>.|TRBV30|TRBJ1-1
CAWSFGSEAFF
>.|TRBV19|TRBJ1-2
CASSLGVSNYGYTF
>.|TRBV5-4|TRBJ2-1
CASSREGNNEQFF
>.|TRBV29-1|TRBJ1-1
CSVVPSGTEAFF
>TRBD2|TRBV28|TRBJ2-3
CASSLPLAGRQDTQYF
>TRBD1|TRBV5-1|TRBJ1-2
CASSSIQGISYGYTF
>.|TRBV30|TRBJ2-7
CAWNDGASYEQYF
>.|TRBV6-5|TRBJ1-2
CASSYWAGGGYTF
>.|TRBV27|TRBJ1-4
CASSFRVANEKLFF
>.|TRBV3-1/TRBV3-2|TRBJ1-2
CASSRQEGYGYTF
>.|TRBV9|TRBJ2-7
CASSSLQAEQYF
>.|TRBV28|TRBJ2-7
CASSPTAGTPTHYEQYF
>.|TRBV29-1|TRBJ1-1
CSVEDGGLTEAFF
>TRBD2|TRBV9|TRBJ2-1
CASSPRGVAGYNEQFF
>.|TRBV7-9|TRBJ1-1
CASSQIYDLGVDTEAFF
>TRBD1|TRBV3-1/TRBV3-2|TRBJ2-5
CASGKGARETQYF
>TRBD1|TRBV19|TRBJ1-1
CASSILQGAGNTEAFF
>.|TRBV28|TRBJ1-5
CASNGIYQPQHF
>.|TRBV19|TRBJ2-7
CASSIVLGDSYEQYF
>.|TRBV4-3|TRBJ2-7
CASSQDSSSRYYEQYF
>TRBD1|TRBV5-4|TRBJ1-2
CASSAGTDYGYTF
>TRBD1|TRBV15|TRBJ2-1
CATSRPGQYNEQFF
>TRBD2|TRBV27|TRBJ2-2
CASSVLWGEGPGELFF
>.|TRBV7-9|TRBJ2-3
CASSSPDGDTQYF
>.|TRBV11-2|TRBJ2-1
CASSGTSFRQAPGEQFF
>TRBD1|TRBV5-1|TRBJ1-1
CASSLSGGNTEAFF
>TRBD1|TRBV27|TRBJ1-5
CASSFGQGGNQPQHF